The 5 T cell receptor beta chains below all came from one sample that was sequenced in a study of shared clonotypes between healthy human individuals. TCRdb's table, derived via immunoSEQ multiplex PCR, lists solely in-frame clones and lacks some. Of fewer than 2.5 million clones listed, more than 85% are singletons. What was sequenced was naive CD4+ T cells from PBMCs. The sample's subset: CD45RA+ positively selected. The receptor set was obtained from a man younger than 30 in good health. Some clones in this sample may be carry-over from other donors' samples.

The chain joins TRBV7-9 to TRBJ2-1; 10 positions match TRBD2. There are 17 residues in the CDR3. The J segment lost 2 bases and the V segment lost 0 bases, leaving 4 bases of the junction unmatched. Germline-derived CDR1 and CDR2 are SEHNR and FQNEAQ (reference sequence). The CDR3: CASSLAASGSTYNEQFF. Here the CDR3 DNA reads TGTGCCAGCAGCTTAGCTGCTAGCGGGAGTACCTACAATGAGCAGTTCTTC.

The rearrangement links TRBV5-6 to TRBJ1-1; no reliable D call. CDR3 length: 16 residues. Germline assignment: CDR1 SGHDT and CDR2 YYEEEE. V was pared by 0 bases and J by 7 bases, with 19 bases between. The DNA for the CDR3 is TGTGCCAGCAGCTTGGCGGCTTCCCTCAGCGGCGGTGAAGCTTTCTTT. Amino acid sequence: CASSLAASLSGGEAFF.

The V call is TRBV28, the J call TRBJ2-1, with D unclear. This CDR3 contains 12 residues. V lost 7 bases and J 10 bases, leaving 14 bases between the germline ends. In germline, CDR1 is MDHEN, CDR2 SYDVKM. In DNA, the CDR3 is TGTGCCAGCAAACTCGGGCACAGCGAGCAGTTCTTC. This encodes CASKLGHSEQFF. The variable domain in full, completed from reference TRBV28 and TRBJ2-1, reads DVKVTQSSRYLVKRTGEKVFLECVQDMDHENMFWYRQDPGLGLRLIYFSYDVKMKEKGDIPEGYSVSREKKERFSLILESASTNQTSMYLCASKLGHSEQFFGPGTRLTVL.

V is TRBV6-5 and J is TRBJ1-3, with D possibly TRBD1 on 5 matching bases. The length of the CDR3 is 15 residues. V was cut by 6 bases and J by 0 bases, with 12 bases left in between. The germline gives CDR1 MNHEY, CDR2 SVGAGI. The CDR3 protein is CASSRDQGSGNTIYF. Written as DNA, the CDR3 is TGTGCCAGCAGCCGGGACCAGGGCTCTGGAAACACCATATATTTT.

This chain joins TRBV4-1 and TRBJ2-1; unclear D gene. CDR1 is MGHRA and CDR2 is YSYEKL in the germline V gene. V was trimmed by 0 bases and J by 2 bases, leaving 11 bases between them. The CDR3 is 16 residues long. The CDR3 DNA follows: TGCGCCAGCAGCCAAGATACCAGGCCGGCCTACAATGAGCAGTTCTTC. Translation: CASSQDTRPAYNEQFF.